The 23 T cell receptor beta chains below all came from one sample that was sequenced in a study of human thymus T cells. The method was immunoSEQ multiplex PCR; TCRdb's version includes in-frame clones alone and lacks a portion of them. The sample lists approximately 46,000 clones, 95% occurring once. The sequencing input was blood. Receptors originate from a girl under three years old with a congenital heart defect but otherwise immunologically healthy.

This clone has a single count. This sequence joins TRBV5-4 and TRBJ2-1, with 8 bases that match TRBD2. V lost 0 bases, J lost 4 bases, and 3 bases stayed unmatched. From germline, CDR1 is SGHNT and CDR2 YYREEE (reference sequence). The CDR3 is 15 residues long. The CDR3 is CASSLGGRRYNEQFF. CDR3 DNA sequence: TGTGCCAGCAGCTTGGGCGGGAGGAGGTACAATGAGCAGTTCTTC.

The chain couples TRBV30 to TRBJ2-1; the D is unclear. V gave up 8 bases and J gave up 1 base, with 6 bases separating them. Germline lookup yields CDR1 GTSNPN and CDR2 SVGIG (reference sequence). This CDR3 region has 11 residues. The CDR3 region is CAESSYNEQFF. CDR3 DNA: TGTGCCGAATCTTCCTACAATGAGCAGTTCTTC.

The V gene is TRBV28, the J gene TRBJ1-1; no clear D gene. The CDR3 is 13 residues long. Trimming cost V 2 bases and J 3 bases, with 7 bases left between them. CDR1 MDHEN and CDR2 SYDVKM come from the germline V gene. The CDR3: CASSLLDYTEAFF. The CDR3 DNA is TGTGCCAGCAGTTTACTTGACTACACTGAAGCTTTCTTT.

The chain employs TRBV18 and TRBJ1-2, with 10 bases matching TRBD1. V dropped 1 base and J dropped 8; count of bases not matched to a gene: 4. The CDR3 runs to 14 residues. Germline V gene sequence: CDR1 KGHSH, CDR2 LQKENI. This CDR3 reads CASSPQKTGGGYTF. For the CDR3, the DNA is TGTGCCAGCTCACCACAAAAGACAGGGGGCGGCTACACCTTC.

This chain uses TRBV11-2 with TRBJ2-3; 7 nucleotides match TRBD2. CDR1 is SGHAT and CDR2 is FQNNGV in the germline V gene. V was clipped by 5 bases and J by 0 bases; unmatched bases: 11. This CDR3 has 17 residues. This CDR3 is CASSIRLADTSTDTQYF. CDR3 coding DNA: TGTGCCAGCAGCATCCGACTAGCAGATACTAGCACAGATACGCAGTATTTT. Filled out from reference TRBV11-2 and TRBJ2-3, the complete variable domain reads EAGVAQSPRYKIIEKRQSVAFWCNPISGHATLYWYQQILGQGPKLLIQFQNNGVVDDSQLPKDRFSAERLKGVDSTLKIQPAKLEDSAVYLCASSIRLADTSTDTQYFGPGTRLTVL.

The chain is built from TRBV30 and TRBJ1-2; D perhaps matches TRBD1 (5 bases). The germline V gene has CDR1 GTSNPN and CDR2 SVGIG (reference sequence). The germline V and J ends were trimmed by 1 base and 8 bases, with 20 bases remaining between them. The CDR3 totals 15 residues. CDR3 residues: CAWSGPNRGNRGYTF. CDR3 sequence (DNA): TGTGCCTGGAGTGGGCCTAACCGGGGAAACAGGGGCTACACCTTC.

The rearrangement uses TRBV27 and TRBJ1-2; tentative D call: TRBD1 (5 bases). Germline V lookup: CDR1 MNHEY, CDR2 SMNVEV (reference sequence). The CDR3 covers 12 residues. Trimming took 9 bases from V and 4 from J, leaving 12 bases between them. In DNA form, the CDR3 reads TGTGCCAGTTCCAGGGTTTCCTATGGCTACACCTTC. Protein: CASSRVSYGYTF.

This clone appeared once. The J gene is TRBJ1-5, the V gene TRBV4-2, with unresolved D. Trimming pared 1 base from V and 0 bases from J, leaving 19 bases between. CDR3 length: 19 residues. CDR1 is LGHNA and CDR2 is YNFKEQ in the germline V gene. CDR3 in amino acids: CASSQVIPTPAYSNQPQHF. As DNA, the CDR3 is TGTGCCAGCAGCCAAGTGATCCCCACCCCTGCCTATAGCAATCAGCCCCAGCATTTT.

This chain connects TRBV2 to TRBJ2-5; TRBD2 might be the D (5 bases). V lost 5 bases, J lost 4 bases, and 11 bases lay in between. This CDR3 spans 13 amino acids. The germline gives CDR1 SNHLY, CDR2 FYNNEI. The CDR3 reads CASSFTAAETQYF. CDR3 DNA: TGTGCCAGCAGTTTCACAGCGGCAGAGACCCAGTACTTC.

The chain has TRBV5-4 and TRBJ2-1; TRBD2 is a possible D gene (5 bases). CDR1 SGHNT and CDR2 YYREEE come from the germline V gene (reference sequence). CDR3 length: 15 residues. The V end lost 1 base, the J end lost 0 bases, and 8 bases lay between the germline ends. CDR3 nucleotides: TGTGCCAGCAGCTTGAGGAGGAGCTCCTACAATGAGCAGTTCTTC. Encoded protein: CASSLRRSSYNEQFF.

J is TRBJ1-1 and V is TRBV7-9; 9 bases align to TRBD1. Germline CDR1 reads SEHNR; CDR2 reads FQNEAQ (reference sequence). The CDR3 consists of 15 residues. J gave up 3 bases and V 5 bases, and 7 bases lay outside the gene matches. The chain's CDR3 is CASSAPGQGHTEAFF. CDR3 DNA: TGTGCCAGCAGCGCCCCGGGACAGGGCCACACTGAAGCTTTCTTT. Looking up the rest from reference TRBV7-9 and TRBJ1-1 gives the full variable domain: DTGVSQNPRHKITKRGQNVTFRCDPISEHNRLYWYRQTLGQGPEFLTYFQNEAQLEKSRLLSDRFSAERPKGSFSTLEIQRTEQGDSAMYLCASSAPGQGHTEAFFGQGTRLTVV.

The chain uses TRBV7-8 and TRBJ2-3; TRBD2 is a possible D gene (5 bases). The length of the CDR3 is 16 residues. Trimming shortened V by 4 bases and J by 4 bases, and 18 bases separated the two germline ends. Looked up from germline, CDR1 is SGHVS and CDR2 is FQNEAQ. The CDR3 reads CASSSPLTLRADTQYF. The CDR3 DNA reads TGTGCCAGCAGCTCACCCCTCACTCTGCGGGCAGATACGCAGTATTTT.

This clone was counted once. This rearrangement joins TRBV9 to TRBJ2-7; 7 nucleotides align to TRBD2. The CDR3 contains 15 residues. After removal of 2 bases from V and 3 bases from J, the junction contained 8 bases not matched to a gene. The germline V gene encodes CDR1 SGDLS and CDR2 YYNGEE. The CDR3 DNA reads TGTGCCAGCAGCGTTGGCCTAGCGGAGCACTACGAGCAGTACTTC. Protein: CASSVGLAEHYEQYF. Looking up the rest from reference TRBV9 and TRBJ2-7 gives the full variable domain: DSGVTQTPKHLITATGQRVTLRCSPRSGDLSVYWYQQSLDQGLQFLIQYYNGEERAKGNILERFSAQQFPDLHSELNLSSLELGDSALYFCASSVGLAEHYEQYFGPGTRLTVT.

The chain couples TRBV7-6 to TRBJ2-2, with 10 bases that match TRBD2. Germline V gene lookup returns CDR1 SGHVS and CDR2 FNYEAQ. Trimming removed 7 bases from V and 8 bases from J; junction bases left unmatched: 4. The CDR3 covers 13 residues. The CDR3 spells CASKAGGRGELFF. The CDR3 DNA is TGTGCCAGCAAAGCGGGAGGGCGGGGGGAGCTGTTTTTT.

V is TRBV11-2 and J is TRBJ2-7; 13 bases fit TRBD2. CDR3 length: 18 amino acids. The germline CDR1 and CDR2 sequences are SGHAT and FQNNGV. Trimming at V came to 4 bases and at J to 5 bases, leaving 14 bases not matched to a gene. The CDR3 sequence: CASSSGRLAGGLLHEQYF. The CDR3 bases are TGTGCCAGCAGCTCGGGTCGACTAGCGGGAGGCCTCCTTCACGAGCAGTACTTC. The full variable domain, its missing parts supplied by reference TRBV11-2 and TRBJ2-7, is EAGVAQSPRYKIIEKRQSVAFWCNPISGHATLYWYQQILGQGPKLLIQFQNNGVVDDSQLPKDRFSAERLKGVDSTLKIQPAKLEDSAVYLCASSSGRLAGGLLHEQYFGPGTRLTVT.

The V gene is TRBV11-2, the J gene TRBJ2-5; weak D call: TRBD1 (5 bases). CDR1 is SGHAT and CDR2 is FQNNGV in the germline V gene. V lost 2 bases and J lost 5, with 6 bases in between. The CDR3 is 12 residues long. In DNA form, the CDR3 reads TGTGCCAGCAGCTTATCAGGGGAGACCCAGTACTTC. Protein product: CASSLSGETQYF.

The chain has TRBV5-6 and TRBJ2-3; unclear D gene. CDR1 and CDR2 from the germline V gene are SGHDT and YYEEEE. With 1 base removed from V and 4 bases from J, the gap between germline ends came to 1 base. The CDR3 has 11 amino acids. The CDR3 coding sequence is TGTGCCAGCAGCTTGTCAGATACGCAGTATTTT. This sequence encodes CASSLSDTQYF.

The chain has TRBV5-6 and TRBJ1-2; the D is unclear. The germline V and J ends were trimmed by 0 bases and 2 bases, with 14 bases remaining between them. This CDR3 spans 16 amino acids. Germline V CDR1 and CDR2: SGHDT, YYEEEE. CDR3 residues: CASSLVGEEGNYGYTF. CDR3 bases: TGTGCCAGCAGCTTGGTAGGAGAGGAAGGGAACTATGGCTACACCTTC.

V and J are TRBV18 and TRBJ1-5, with a tentative D call TRBD1 (5 bases). Germline lookup yields CDR1 KGHSH and CDR2 LQKENI. The CDR3 is 13 amino acids. Trimming removed 3 bases at V and 7 bases at J, with 10 bases between. The chain's CDR3 is CASSPGRDQPQHF. The CDR3 DNA reads TGTGCCAGCTCACCGGGCAGGGACCAGCCCCAGCATTTT.

Written as DNA, the CDR3 is TGTGCCTGGCGCCAGCGGAATCCTGAAGCTTTCTTT. Amino acid sequence: CAWRQRNPEAFF. The chain carries TRBV30 and TRBJ1-1; D call uncertain. V dropped 5 bases and J dropped 6 bases, with 13 bases sitting between them. The CDR3 has 12 residues. Germline V gene sequence: CDR1 GTSNPN, CDR2 SVGIG (reference sequence).

The CDR3 protein is CASSVWGNQPQHF. The CDR3 DNA sequence: TGTGCCAGCAGTGTGTGGGGTAATCAGCCCCAGCATTTT. The chain uses TRBV27 and TRBJ1-5, with D uncertain. Trimming stripped 5 bases from V and 4 bases from J, with 9 bases between. This CDR3 is 13 amino acids long. In germline, CDR1 is MNHEY, CDR2 SMNVEV (reference sequence).

The chain has TRBV19 and TRBJ2-1; either TRBD1 or TRBD2 may fit D (5 bases each). This CDR3 is 15 amino acids long. The germline V and J ends were trimmed by 7 bases and 7 bases, with 20 bases remaining between them. Germline lookup yields CDR1 LNHDA and CDR2 SQIVND (reference sequence). CDR3 bases: TGTGCCAGTACCGACCGGGGCCTTAGAGGGAATGAGCAGTTCTTC. Its protein is CASTDRGLRGNEQFF.

The gene calls are TRBV6-1 and TRBJ1-4; perhaps TRBD1 as D (5 bases). The length of the CDR3 is 13 residues. V shed 7 bases and J shed 6 bases, with 12 bases lying between them. Germline V gives CDR1 MNHNS, CDR2 SASEGT. The DNA for the CDR3 is TGTGCCAGCAATCGGGACCTTGATGAAAAACTGTTTTTT. This encodes CASNRDLDEKLFF.